This T cell receptor (beta chain) was recovered during a study of monozygotic twins with inflammatory bowel disease. Points from the study as a whole: The study found lower TCRbeta diversity (inverse Simpson) in IBD patients than in healthy co-twins.

Turning to this clonotype: The antigen is not known.

CDR1 and CDR2 (germline): SGHRS, YFSETQ. This CDR3 comprises 16 residues. Blood was drawn once per donor, and each sample measured more than 2 ml. TCRdb re-called the 5' RACE reads, yielding one record per CDR3 amino acid sequence without DNA. This sample's table reports around 210,000 distinct CDR3 sequences. This chain uses TRBV5-1 with TRBJ2-3; the TCRdb D gene call, TRBD1, has no DNA to confirm it. This sequence originates from a human donor with ulcerative colitis or Crohn's disease, or a healthy co-twin of an affected twin (not recorded which). Input material: blood. CDR3 residues: CASSFSYRGGTDTQYF. Drawing the rest from reference TRBV5-1 and TRBJ2-3, the complete variable domain is KAGVTQTPRYLIKTRGQQVTLSCSPISGHRSVSWYQQTPGQGLQFLFEYFSETQRNKGNFPGRFSGRQFSNSRSEMNVSTLELGDSALYLCASSFSYRGGTDTQYFGPGTRLTVL.